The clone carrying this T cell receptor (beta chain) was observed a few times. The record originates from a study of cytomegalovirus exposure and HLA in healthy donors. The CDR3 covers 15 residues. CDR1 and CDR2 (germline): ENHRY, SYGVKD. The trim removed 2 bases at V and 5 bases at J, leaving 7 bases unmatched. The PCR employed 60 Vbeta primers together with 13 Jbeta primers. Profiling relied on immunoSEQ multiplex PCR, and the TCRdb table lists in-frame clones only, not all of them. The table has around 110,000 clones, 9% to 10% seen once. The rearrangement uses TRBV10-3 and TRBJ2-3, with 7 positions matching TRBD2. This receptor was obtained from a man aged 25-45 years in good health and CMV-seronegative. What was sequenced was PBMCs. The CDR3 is CAISEGAREGDTQYF. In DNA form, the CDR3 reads TGTGCCATCAGTGAGGGCGCCAGGGAGGGAGATACGCAGTATTTT.